Below are 2 T cell receptor beta chains sequenced from a single sample in a study of CD8 T cells in ankylosing spondylitis. TCRdb processed the 5' RACE reads anew with MiXCR; each CDR3 protein has one entry. The sample carries some 340,000 distinct CDR3 sequences, approximately 15% recorded once. Material: blood, either unsorted or a sorted T cell fraction (not recorded which). The source of these receptors is a male donor with ankylosing spondylitis or in good health (not recorded which).

The chain couples TRBV20-1 to TRBJ1-2, with D hard to call. Trimming left V 8 bases short and J 4 bases short, with 17 bases between. CDR3 length: 13 residues. CDR1 and CDR2 (germline): DFQATT, SNEGSKA (reference sequence). As DNA, the CDR3 is TGCAGTACCATCCGGGAGATCCTCTATGGCTACACCTTC. Its translation is CSTIREILYGYTF.

The chain has TRBV11-3 and TRBJ2-5, with TRBD1 matching 7 bases. V shed 8 bases, J shed 8 bases, and the junction held 14 bases outside the gene matches. The CDR3 extends over 14 amino acids. Germline assignment: CDR1 SGHNT and CDR2 YENEEA. The CDR3 DNA reads TGTGCCAGCGGATCAGGGGGAGACCCACTTACCCAGTACTTC. This gives the protein CASGSGGDPLTQYF. The full variable domain, with the rest looked up from reference TRBV11-3 and TRBJ2-5, is EAGVVQSPRYKIIEKKQPVAFWCNPISGHNTLYWYLQNLGQGPELLIRYENEEAVDDSQLPKDRFSAERLKGVDSTLKIQPAELGDSAVYLCASGSGGDPLTQYFGPGTRLLVL.